The 5 T cell receptor beta chains in this list originate from one sample, sequenced in a study of post-analysis software for immune sequencing data. Study results and caveats: About 5 TRBV segments appeared more often in patients than in controls, and TRBV5-6, TRBV5-1 and TRBV20-1 were among these.

These receptors' targets are unknown. The library was made from cDNA and included unique molecular identifiers. TCRdb reprocessed the PCR reads with MiXCR, giving one entry per CDR3 protein. Of about 820,000 distinct CDR3 sequences in the sample, approximately 53% were seen once. Sequenced input: blood. These receptors were obtained from a girl aged 5 to 17 with multiple sclerosis.

This clonotype was observed a handful of times. This chain links TRBV25-1 with TRBJ2-4, with D hard to call. The DNA end favors TRBJ2-5, so the J call may be wrong. CDR1 is MGHDK and CDR2 is SYGVNS in the germline V gene. This CDR3 contains 13 residues. Here the CDR3 DNA reads TGTGCCAGCAGTGAACCCGGCGGTGGGACCCAGTACTTC. This codes for CASSEPGGGTQYF.

J is TRBJ2-3 and V is TRBV7-9; D could derive from TRBD1 or TRBD2 (5 bases each). Germline CDR1 SEHNR, CDR2 FQNEAQ (reference sequence). CDR3 length: 17 residues. V gave up 3 bases and J gave up 6 bases, with 22 bases separating them. The CDR3 DNA reads TGTGCCAGCAGCTTCCGGCCTGGGACGGTACTATTGGATACGCAGTATTTT. It specifies CASSFRPGTVLLDTQYF.

This chain connects TRBV20-1 to TRBJ2-5; 7 nucleotides match TRBD2. The assigned J gene may be wrong: the sequence end matches TRBJ2-7 better. The CDR3 covers 14 residues. CDR1 is DFQATT and CDR2 is SNEGSKA in the germline V gene (reference sequence). CDR3 sequence (DNA): TGCAGTGCTAGAGTCGGCGGGAGCTCCTACGAGCAGTACTTC. Translating it yields CSARVGGSSYEQYF.

This clonotype was detected a few times. The gene calls are TRBV19 and TRBJ1-2, with D possibly being TRBD1 (6 bases). Trimming shortened V by 5 bases and J by 4 bases, and 20 bases separated the two germline ends. CDR1 is LNHDA, CDR2 SQIVND, per germline (reference sequence). The CDR3 totals 16 residues. The CDR3 sequence is CASSATGTYSPYGYTF. The CDR3 DNA reads TGTGCCAGTAGTGCAACCGGGACATATTCTCCCTATGGCTACACCTTC.

The chain links TRBV12-3 or TRBV12-4 to TRBJ2-3; TRBD2 aligns across 12 bases. Trimming removed 4 bases from V and 3 bases from J; junction bases left unmatched: 8. This CDR3 has 17 amino acids. The CDR3 nucleotides read TGTGCCAGCAGTTCATATGCGACTAGCGGGAGTACAGATACGCAGTATTTT. The encoded protein is CASSSYATSGSTDTQYF.